The 9 T cell receptor beta chains below all came from one sample that was sequenced in a study of cytomegalovirus exposure and HLA in healthy donors. The protocol was immunoSEQ multiplex PCR, while the TCRdb copy is restricted to in-frame clones and leaves out a portion. The sample records 160,000 or so clones, roughly 91% being singletons. The sequenced sample consisted of PBMCs. The receptors come from a man younger than 30 in good health and CMV-seronegative.

This sequence joins TRBV2 and TRBJ1-3; no clear D. This CDR3 spans 15 amino acids. Deletions cut 5 bases from V and 0 bases from J, with 11 bases between. Looked up from germline, CDR1 is SNHLY and CDR2 is FYNNEI. The CDR3 DNA reads as TGTGCCAGCAGTTACAGTTCAAGCTCTGGAAACACCATATATTTT. Translated, it gives CASSYSSSSGNTIYF.

The V call is TRBV6-5, the J call TRBJ2-3, with D perhaps matching TRBD2 (5 bases). Germline CDR1 is MNHEY and CDR2 is SVGAGI. The CDR3 is made up of 15 amino acids. The V and J ends lost 0 bases and 3 bases respectively, with 10 bases between them. The CDR3 nucleotides are TGTGCCAGCAGTTACTCGGAGGAAGCGACAGATACGCAGTATTTT. Amino acids: CASSYSEEATDTQYF.

This clone was recorded once. The chain couples TRBV28 to TRBJ1-4; possible D gene TRBD1, 5 bases. Trimming took off 11 bases at V and 8 bases at J, with 18 bases between the two ends. This CDR3 is 13 amino acids long. Germline lookup yields CDR1 MDHEN and CDR2 SYDVKM. The CDR3, as DNA: TGTGCCGGCAATGCAAGGGGCGAAGAAAAACTGTTTTTT. Protein product: CAGNARGEEKLFF.

The chain uses TRBV9 and TRBJ2-1; TRBD2 matches at 9 bases. This CDR3 is 15 amino acids long. Germline V gene sequence: CDR1 SGDLS, CDR2 YYNGEE. Trimming removed 2 bases from V and 6 bases from J; junction bases left unmatched: 6. The CDR3 region has the DNA TGTGCCAGCAGCGTGGTTAGCGGGGGTAGCAATGAGCAGTTCTTC. Residues: CASSVVSGGSNEQFF.

This clone was seen only once. The V and J genes are TRBV28 and TRBJ2-2; a possible D gene is TRBD2 (6 bases). The CDR3 is made up of 15 amino acids. The V gene lost 7 bases and the J gene lost 4 bases, with 16 bases spanning the gap. Germline V gives CDR1 MDHEN, CDR2 SYDVKM. This CDR3 is CASTAAGRSTGELFF. The DNA of the CDR3 is TGTGCCAGCACTGCGGCCGGGAGATCCACCGGGGAGCTGTTTTTT.

V and J are TRBV4-1 and TRBJ2-3, with TRBD2 identical over 10 bases. The trim removed 0 bases at V and 6 bases at J, leaving 6 bases unmatched. The CDR3 sequence is 16 residues long. Germline CDR1 reads MGHRA; CDR2 reads YSYEKL. CDR3 amino acids: CASSQDGSSGGDTQYF. In nucleotides, the CDR3 is TGCGCCAGCAGCCAAGATGGGTCTAGCGGGGGTGATACGCAGTATTTT.

CDR3 amino acids: CASSQELAGTYYEQYF. The CDR3 nucleotides are TGCGCCAGCAGCCAAGAACTAGCGGGGACCTACTACGAGCAGTACTTC. The V gene is TRBV4-1, the J gene TRBJ2-7, with 10 bases lining up with TRBD2. The CDR3 covers 16 residues. The trim removed 0 bases at V and 3 bases at J, leaving 5 bases unmatched. The germline V gene encodes CDR1 MGHRA and CDR2 YSYEKL.

V gene TRBV6-5 combines with J gene TRBJ1-5; TRBD1 aligns across 7 bases. Germline V lookup: CDR1 MNHEY, CDR2 SVGAGI. The V gene end was trimmed by 1 base and the J gene end by 5 bases; junction bases not matched to a gene: 2. The CDR3 has 14 amino acids. The CDR3 reads CASSYLQGDQPQHF. CDR3 nucleotides: TGTGCCAGCAGTTACTTGCAGGGGGATCAGCCCCAGCATTTT.

The chain couples TRBV4-2 to TRBJ2-1; TRBD1 matches 7 bases. This CDR3 has 14 residues. Germline values: CDR1 LGHNA, CDR2 YNFKEQ. V lost 3 bases, J lost 6 bases, and 5 bases stayed unmatched. CDR3 residues: CASSHETGSNEQFF. CDR3 DNA sequence: TGTGCCAGCAGCCATGAGACAGGGAGCAATGAGCAGTTCTTC.